Following are 17 T cell receptor beta chains from one sample sequenced in a study of PD-1 blockade in classical Hodgkin lymphoma. Repertoires were generated with immunoSEQ multiplex PCR, while TCRdb's copy carries only in-frame clones and drops some. The table records approximately 47,000 clones, approximately 90% of them present only once. Time point: newly diagnosed, previously untreated cHL patient sample. What was sequenced was peripheral blood mononuclear cells (PBMCs). Every receptor here comes from a human donor with classical Hodgkin lymphoma.

The chain recombines TRBV11-2 with TRBJ1-6; D call uncertain. Germline assignment: CDR1 SGHAT and CDR2 FQNNGV. V was shortened by 4 bases and J by 7 bases, with 26 bases between the two germline ends. The CDR3 is made up of 19 amino acids. CDR3 sequence (DNA): TGTGCCAGCAGCTCACCTCCGTTATCCTCCGGGTTGGGGAATTCACCCCTCCACTTT. Its translation is CASSSPPLSSGLGNSPLHF.

CDR3 bases: TGTGCCAGCAGCTACAGTGGAGGTACCTATGGCTACACCTTC. It codes for CASSYSGGTYGYTF. The V and J genes are TRBV7-9 and TRBJ1-2; D gene unclear. V lost 4 bases, J lost 4 bases, and 13 bases lay in between. The CDR3 contains 14 residues. Per germline, CDR1 SEHNR and CDR2 FQNEAQ (reference sequence).

The chain employs TRBV27 and TRBJ1-5; 8 bases are a match to TRBD1. CDR1 MNHEY and CDR2 SMNVEV come from the germline V gene (reference sequence). The CDR3 covers 14 residues. V was pared by 3 bases and J by 4 bases, with 2 bases of the junction left unmatched. The CDR3 is CASSFGQGNQPQHF. The CDR3 DNA reads TGTGCCAGCAGTTTCGGACAGGGAAATCAGCCCCAGCATTTT.

This chain joins TRBV7-3 and TRBJ2-7; D is ambiguous. With 5 bases removed from V and 7 bases from J, the gap between germline ends came to 15 bases. The CDR3 loop spans 13 amino acids. Per the germline V gene, CDR1 is SGHTA and CDR2 is FQGTGA. The CDR3 DNA reads TGTGCCAGCAGCCTAAGAGACCAGACGGAGCAGTACTTC. Encoded protein: CASSLRDQTEQYF.

The chain has TRBV29-1 and TRBJ2-1; 8 bases are shared with TRBD2. With 4 bases clipped from V and 5 bases from J, the junction kept 10 bases outside the gene matches. CDR3 length: 15 amino acids. CDR1 and CDR2 (germline): SQVTM, ANQGSEA. DNA for the CDR3: TGCAGCGTTGGACGCCTCTGGCGGGGGGACAATGAGCAGTTCTTC. Its translation is CSVGRLWRGDNEQFF.

This clone was picked up a small number of times. CDR3 bases: TGTGCCAGCAAGCAGGGTAACACTGAAGCTTTCTTT. This gives the protein CASKQGNTEAFF. The V gene is TRBV27, the J gene TRBJ1-1, with a possible D match to TRBD1 (5 bases). V was cut by 7 bases and J by 2 bases, with 8 bases left in between. The length of the CDR3 is 12 residues. Germline V gene data show CDR1 as MNHEY and CDR2 as SMNVEV (reference sequence).

The chain is built from TRBV6-1 and TRBJ2-3; possible D gene TRBD2, 6 bases. The length of the CDR3 is 13 residues. Germline CDR1 reads MNHNS; CDR2 reads SASEGT. V was cut by 7 bases and J by 3 bases, with 11 bases left in between. CDR3 sequence: CASTNRGTDTQYF. The DNA for the CDR3 is TGTGCCAGCACCAATCGGGGGACAGATACGCAGTATTTT.

J is TRBJ2-1 and V is TRBV30; unclear D gene. The CDR3 has 12 amino acids. CDR1 and CDR2 (germline): GTSNPN, SVGIG (reference sequence). V lost 4 bases and J lost 0, with 4 bases in between. CDR3 protein: CAWTVSYNEQFF. CDR3 bases: TGTGCCTGGACAGTCTCCTACAATGAGCAGTTCTTC.

Regarding this clone: The same CDR3 arises from other DNA sequences in this sample as well. The genes are TRBV28 and TRBJ1-2, with 10 bases fitting TRBD1. The germline CDR1 and CDR2 sequences are MDHEN and SYDVKM. The CDR3 length is 14 residues. V lost 5 bases, J lost 2 bases, and 2 bases stayed unmatched. DNA of the CDR3: TGTGCCAGCAGTCCGGGACAGGGGAACTATGGCTACACCTTC. Translating it yields CASSPGQGNYGYTF.

This sequence joins TRBV14 and TRBJ1-2, with 8 bases identical to TRBD1. V trimming: 0 bases; J trimming: 4 bases; junction bases outside the gene matches: 10. CDR1 and CDR2 from the germline V gene are SGHDN and FVKESK. The CDR3 spans 17 residues. The CDR3 nucleotides read TGTGCCAGCAGCCAAGATGCGCGGCGGACAGGGATCTATGGCTACACCTTC. Translating it yields CASSQDARRTGIYGYTF.

V and J are TRBV10-1 and TRBJ2-1, with TRBD1 matching over 8 bases. From germline, CDR1 is WNHNN and CDR2 SYGVQD (reference sequence). The CDR3 loop spans 13 amino acids. V dropped 1 base and J dropped 14; count of bases not matched to a gene: 7. The CDR3 coding sequence is TGCGCCAGCAGTGAGTGGCCGGGACAGGAAAAGTTCTTC. This sequence encodes CASSEWPGQEKFF.

The chain links TRBV6-5 to TRBJ2-7; D not resolved. V was trimmed by 2 bases and J by 7 bases, leaving 6 bases between them. The CDR3 has 11 residues. Germline CDR1 is MNHEY and CDR2 is SVGAGI. CDR3 nucleotides: TGTGCCAGCAGTTACATCGGGGAGCAGTACTTC. Residues: CASSYIGEQYF.

V is TRBV5-1 and J is TRBJ1-4; no firm D call. The CDR3 contains 12 residues. Germline CDR1 SGHRS, CDR2 YFSETQ. Deletions cut 5 bases from V and 3 bases from J, with 5 bases between. CDR3 DNA: TGCGCCAGCAGGGGAGCTAATGAAAAACTGTTTTTT. Translation: CASRGANEKLFF. Combining the CDR3 with reference TRBV5-1 and TRBJ1-4 gives the whole variable domain KAGVTQTPRYLIKTRGQQVTLSCSPISGHRSVSWYQQTPGQGLQFLFEYFSETQRNKGNFPGRFSGRQFSNSRSEMNVSTLELGDSALYLCASRGANEKLFFGSGTQLSVL.

The V call is TRBV7-2, the J call TRBJ2-3; 7 bases are shared with TRBD2. With 5 bases clipped from V and 0 bases from J, the junction kept 14 bases outside the gene matches. This CDR3 is 18 amino acids long. Germline values: CDR1 SGHTA, CDR2 FQGNSA. CDR3 in DNA: TGTGCCAGCAGCCCTTATTGGGGAGGGATAACTAGCACAGATACGCAGTATTTT. Translated: CASSPYWGGITSTDTQYF.

CDR3 nucleotides: TGCAGCGTGAGGGCTCAGTTAGCCAAAAACATTCAGTACTTC. Amino acid sequence: CSVRAQLAKNIQYF. This chain uses TRBV29-1 with TRBJ2-4; D perhaps matches TRBD2 (5 bases). The CDR3 sequence is 14 residues long. Deletions cut 6 bases from V and 0 bases from J, with 12 bases between. Germline CDR1 is SQVTM and CDR2 is ANQGSEA.

This clone was counted once. The chain combines TRBV18 with TRBJ2-7, with 7 bases fitting TRBD1. V was clipped by 5 bases and J by 6 bases; unmatched bases: 13. Germline V gene lookup returns CDR1 KGHSH and CDR2 LQKENI. This CDR3 region has 15 residues. DNA for the CDR3: TGTGCCAGCTCAAGAGGACAGGTCGGTGAGGGCGAGCAGTACTTC. This sequence encodes CASSRGQVGEGEQYF.

V gene TRBV5-1 combines with J gene TRBJ1-5; D remains unclear. Germline CDR1 and CDR2: SGHRS and YFSETQ. This CDR3 spans 15 amino acids. The V end lost 5 bases, the J end lost 3 bases, and 15 bases lay between the germline ends. CDR3 coding DNA: TGCGCCAGCAGACTAAACACCGGCCCCAATCAGCCCCAGCATTTT. Translating gives CASRLNTGPNQPQHF.